This T cell receptor beta chain was retrieved from a study of cytomegalovirus exposure and HLA in healthy donors. This clone was observed once. This sample also contains other DNA sequences that code for the same CDR3. CDR1 is GTSNPN, CDR2 SVGIG, per germline (reference sequence). This CDR3 is 13 amino acids long. V dropped 0 bases and J dropped 7 bases, with 7 bases sitting between them. The PCR employed 60 Vbeta primers together with 13 Jbeta primers. The method was immunoSEQ multiplex PCR; TCRdb's version includes in-frame clones alone and lacks a portion of them. The table records 100,000 or so clones, around 74% of them present only once.

The TCR was taken from a woman between 40 and 50 years old in good health and CMV-seronegative. This rearrangement joins TRBV30 to TRBJ1-6; D is unresolved. The sample taken for sequencing was PBMCs. The CDR3 nucleotides read TGTGCCTGGAGTGTTAGGAGAAATTCACCCCTCCACTTT. This sequence encodes CAWSVRRNSPLHF. Full variable domain (remainder filled in from reference TRBV30 and TRBJ1-6): SQTIHQWPATLVQPVGSPLSLECTVEGTSNPNLYWYRQAAGRGLQLLFYSVGIGQISSEVPQNLSASRPQDRQFILSSKKLLLSDSGFYLCAWSVRRNSPLHFGNGTRLTVT.